This T cell receptor beta chain is drawn from a study of blood T cell repertoires in COVID-19. In the authors' workflow: By means of reference gene primer amplification, nucleated cell counts were estimated. The protocol was immunoSEQ multiplex PCR, while the TCRdb copy is restricted to in-frame clones and leaves out a portion. V and J calls and clone size follow that table, whereas D and trimming were derived from the DNA. The table includes roughly 66,000 clones, roughly 82% detected once. This clone was seen ten or more times. The V gene lost 0 bases and the J gene lost 6 bases, with 11 bases spanning the gap. Germline lookup yields CDR1 LNHNV and CDR2 YYDKDF (reference sequence). This CDR3 is 14 amino acids long.

What was sequenced was peripheral blood. This rearrangement joins TRBV15 to TRBJ1-1, with unresolved D. The receptor comes from a man in his 60s with acute or convalescent COVID-19. This chain's CDR3 is CATSRERGMAEAFF. The CDR3 coding sequence is TGTGCCACCAGCAGAGAGAGAGGGATGGCTGAAGCTTTCTTT.